One sample yielded the 19 T cell receptor beta chains listed below, sequenced in a study of cytomegalovirus exposure and HLA in healthy donors. With 60 Vbeta and 13 Jbeta primers, the PCR was carried out. Assay used: immunoSEQ multiplex PCR; TCRdb lists only in-frame clones, some missing. The sample consists of approximately 120,000 clones, roughly two thirds of them appearing once. The source material was PBMCs. The receptors were gathered from a man between 35 and 55 years old in good health and CMV-seronegative.

This clone was counted a few times. The CDR3 spells CATSRGQGGGTEAFF. CDR3 sequence (DNA): TGTGCCACCAGCAGAGGTCAGGGGGGTGGAACTGAAGCTTTCTTT. This chain connects TRBV15 to TRBJ1-1; 7 bases match TRBD1. The CDR3 totals 15 residues. Germline V CDR1 and CDR2: LNHNV, YYDKDF (reference sequence). J lost 5 bases, V lost 1 base, and 7 bases had no gene match.

This rearrangement joins TRBV6-1 to TRBJ2-3; 16 positions agree with TRBD2. The CDR3 is 14 amino acids. With V trimmed by 8 bases and J by 6 bases, 2 bases remained unmatched. Germline assignment: CDR1 MNHNS and CDR2 SASEGT. The CDR3 DNA follows: TGTGCCAGCGGGACTAGCGGGGGGGCCGATACGCAGTATTTT. Translation gives CASGTSGGADTQYF.

This clone turned up a few times. The chain combines TRBV5-1 with TRBJ2-1; 9 bases are shared with TRBD1. Germline assignment: CDR1 SGHRS and CDR2 YFSETQ. This CDR3 has 16 residues. V shed 0 bases, J shed 6 bases, and the junction held 7 bases outside the gene matches. CDR3 loop: CASSLEQGAIINEQFF. The CDR3 DNA is TGCGCCAGCAGCTTGGAACAGGGGGCGATAATCAATGAGCAGTTCTTC.

This chain connects TRBV5-6 to TRBJ1-3, with 7 bases fitting TRBD1. In germline, CDR1 is SGHDT, CDR2 YYEEEE. CDR3 length equals 16 residues. V was pared by 0 bases and J by 0 bases, with 3 bases of the junction left unmatched. The CDR3 DNA sequence: TGTGCCAGCAGCTTGGGGGGACAGAACTCTGGAAACACCATATATTTT. Protein: CASSLGGQNSGNTIYF.

The J gene is TRBJ1-2, the V gene TRBV7-9; the D gene is possibly TRBD1 (6 bases). The CDR3 covers 15 residues. Trimming took off 0 bases at V and 4 bases at J, with 12 bases between the two ends. Germline V lookup: CDR1 SEHNR, CDR2 FQNEAQ (reference sequence). DNA for the CDR3: TGTGCCAGCAGCTTAGCGACCGGACAGAGCTATGGCTACACCTTC. Amino acids: CASSLATGQSYGYTF.

As DNA, the CDR3 is TGTGCCAGCAGCGGACCCGACAGGGGTGGAAACACCATATATTTT. Its translation is CASSGPDRGGNTIYF. The chain links TRBV9 to TRBJ1-3; 8 nucleotides align to TRBD1. Germline values: CDR1 SGDLS, CDR2 YYNGEE. V was pared by 3 bases and J by 3 bases, with 5 bases of the junction left unmatched. The CDR3 is 15 amino acids.

The rearrangement uses TRBV7-2 and TRBJ1-3; the D gene is possibly TRBD1 (5 bases). V was pared by 5 bases and J by 4 bases, with 18 bases between. This CDR3 has 16 amino acids. Looked up from germline, CDR1 is SGHTA and CDR2 is FQGNSA. CDR3: CASSPGGVVRGNTIYF. The CDR3 DNA reads as TGTGCCAGCAGCCCCGGGGGTGTCGTACGGGGAAACACCATATATTTT.

This chain joins TRBV6-6 and TRBJ1-1; D is perhaps TRBD1 (5 bases). The germline V gene encodes CDR1 MNHNY and CDR2 SVGAGI (reference sequence). Trimming removed 6 bases from V and 3 bases from J, with 17 bases in between. There are 15 residues in the CDR3. CDR3 nucleotide sequence: TGTGCCAGCAGCCTCACGCAGGGCCCGGACACTGAAGCTTTCTTT. Residues: CASSLTQGPDTEAFF.

The chain employs TRBV7-3 and TRBJ2-1, with 8 bases identical to TRBD2. CDR1 and CDR2 from the germline V gene are SGHTA and FQGTGA. The CDR3 spans 13 residues. Trimming cost V 4 bases and J 8 bases; bases outside gene matches: 4. CDR3: CASSSGGRDEQFF. Here the CDR3 DNA reads TGTGCCAGCAGCTCGGGGGGGCGGGATGAGCAGTTCTTC.

The chain has TRBV25-1 and TRBJ2-1; 9 positions agree with TRBD2. CDR3 size: 15 residues. The J segment lost 6 bases and the V segment lost 3 bases, leaving 6 bases of the junction unmatched. Germline CDR1 and CDR2: MGHDK and SYGVNS. Here the CDR3 DNA reads TGTGCCAGCAGTGACGGGCGGGGGGGCTTCAATGAGCAGTTCTTC. Encoded protein: CASSDGRGGFNEQFF.

A remark on this clone: Within the sample, other DNA sequences also encode this same CDR3. This chain links TRBV7-9 with TRBJ2-6; no clear D. The ends were cut back, 3 bases at V and 0 bases at J, with 3 bases in the middle. This CDR3 has 14 residues. Germline CDR1 reads SEHNR; CDR2 reads FQNEAQ (reference sequence). As DNA, the CDR3 is TGTGCCAGCAGCTTGAGCTCTGGGGCCAACGTCCTGACTTTC. Protein product: CASSLSSGANVLTF.

The V call is TRBV4-1, the J call TRBJ2-7, with a tentative D call TRBD1 (6 bases). CDR1 is MGHRA and CDR2 is YSYEKL in the germline V gene. V lost 0 bases and J 2 bases, leaving 8 bases between the germline ends. The CDR3 spans 14 residues. CDR3 sequence: CASSQDRGPYEQYF. The DNA of the CDR3 is TGCGCCAGCAGCCAAGACAGGGGTCCCTACGAGCAGTACTTC.

The chain uses TRBV5-6 and TRBJ2-2, with a tentative D call TRBD2 (5 bases). The germline V and J ends were trimmed by 0 bases and 7 bases, with 16 bases remaining between them. CDR1 SGHDT and CDR2 YYEEEE come from the germline V gene. The CDR3 sequence is 16 residues long. The CDR3 here is CASSLDLLMGVGELFF. For the CDR3, the DNA is TGTGCCAGCAGCTTGGACCTTCTCATGGGAGTCGGGGAGCTGTTTTTT.

This clone was picked up a small number of times. V is TRBV28 and J is TRBJ2-2; 7 bases match TRBD2. Germline CDR1 is MDHEN and CDR2 is SYDVKM. V lost 6 bases, J lost 1 base, and 8 bases stayed unmatched. The CDR3 covers 16 residues. The CDR3 spells CASSPRLALNTGELFF. DNA for the CDR3: TGTGCCAGCAGCCCGAGACTAGCCCTGAACACCGGGGAGCTGTTTTTT.

This chain links TRBV4-2 with TRBJ2-5, with 9 bases fitting TRBD1. Gene TRBJ2-7 matches the end of the DNA better, so the J call may be wrong. There are 12 residues in the CDR3. The germline V gene encodes CDR1 LGHNA and CDR2 YNFKEQ. The CDR3 loop is CASRGTGNEQYF. Written as DNA, the CDR3 is TGTGCCAGCCGCGGGACAGGGAACGAGCAGTACTTC.

For the CDR3, the DNA is TGTGCCAGCAGTCCACTCTACGAGCAGTACTTC. Its translation is CASSPLYEQYF. The J gene is TRBJ2-7, the V gene TRBV6-5; D is unresolved. V was pared by 5 bases and J by 3 bases, with 5 bases between. The CDR3 covers 11 residues. Germline V CDR1 and CDR2: MNHEY, SVGAGI.

V gene TRBV5-1 combines with J gene TRBJ2-3, with D perhaps TRBD1 (6 bases). Germline loops: CDR1 SGHRS, CDR2 YFSETQ. V lost 5 bases and J 0 bases, leaving 10 bases between the germline ends. The CDR3 has 14 amino acids. Here the CDR3 DNA reads TGCGCCAGCAGAGAGGGACATAGCACAGATACGCAGTATTTT. It translates to CASREGHSTDTQYF. Full variable domain (rest looked up from reference TRBV5-1 and TRBJ2-3): KAGVTQTPRYLIKTRGQQVTLSCSPISGHRSVSWYQQTPGQGLQFLFEYFSETQRNKGNFPGRFSGRQFSNSRSEMNVSTLELGDSALYLCASREGHSTDTQYFGPGTRLTVL.

This chain uses TRBV23-1 with TRBJ1-2; D is possibly TRBD1 (6 bases). TRBV23-1 has ORF status, its function being uncertain. This CDR3 comprises 17 residues. The V gene lost 0 bases and the J gene lost 8 bases, with 22 bases spanning the gap. CDR3 coding DNA: TGCGCCAGCAGTCAATCGGGAGGGGGGTTTCCGCCTTGGGGCTACACCTTC. The encoded protein is CASSQSGGGFPPWGYTF.

V and J are TRBV19 and TRBJ2-7; TRBD2 aligns across 8 bases. Germline CDR1 LNHDA, CDR2 SQIVND (reference sequence). The CDR3 has 14 amino acids. After removal of 8 bases from V and 1 base from J, the junction contained 7 bases not matched to a gene. CDR3 DNA: TGTGCCAGTGGCACTAGCGGAATATCCTACGAGCAGTACTTC. It codes for CASGTSGISYEQYF. Full variable domain (rest looked up from reference TRBV19 and TRBJ2-7): DGGITQSPKYLFRKEGQNVTLSCEQNLNHDAMYWYRQDPGQGLRLIYYSQIVNDFQKGDIAEGYSVSREKKESFPLTVTSAQKNPTAFYLCASGTSGISYEQYFGPGTRLTVT.